These 17 T cell receptor beta chains were sequenced from one sample in a study of cytotoxic CD8 clonotypes in ibrutinib-treated CLL (dated by TCRdb to the early 2020s). The library relied on the immunoSEQ multiplex PCR assay. TCRdb provides this immuneACCESS table in a form limited to in-frame rearrangements. Some clones are lacking; in checked studies, under half of them reflect an unresolved V gene, and why the rest are absent is not known. The sample contains around 310,000 clones, roughly 79% of them found a single time. The ten largest clones capture 6.7% of the sample. Specimen: PBMCs, collected before ibrutinib treatment. The receptors were sampled from a human donor with chronic lymphocytic leukemia.

J is TRBJ1-5 and V is TRBV30; 7 positions match TRBD1. The CDR3 spans 16 residues. In germline, CDR1 is GTSNPN, CDR2 SVGIG (reference sequence). V shed 1 base and J 7 bases; nucleotides not matched to a gene: 13. The CDR3 DNA is TGTGCCTGGAGTGAGACAGGGTTCTCTCGGAGGCAGCCCCAGCATTTT. Its protein is CAWSETGFSRRQPQHF.

The chain carries TRBV2 and TRBJ2-1, with 7 bases lining up with TRBD1. This CDR3 contains 14 residues. V was clipped by 2 bases and J by 8 bases; unmatched bases: 6. Germline-derived CDR1 and CDR2 are SNHLY and FYNNEI. This CDR3 reads CASSEWDSADEQFF. DNA for the CDR3: TGTGCCAGCAGTGAATGGGACAGTGCGGATGAGCAGTTCTTC. The full variable domain, rest sourced from reference TRBV2 and TRBJ2-1, is EPEVTQTPSHQVTQMGQEVILRCVPISNHLYFYWYRQILGQKVEFLVSFYNNEISEKSEIFDDQFSVERPDGSNFTLKIRSTKLEDSAMYFCASSEWDSADEQFFGPGTRLTVL.

The chain couples TRBV28 to TRBJ2-7; 7 nucleotides match TRBD1. Germline trimming cut 7 bases from V and 3 bases from J; bases unmatched to any gene: 15. CDR3 length: 16 amino acids. CDR1 and CDR2 from the germline V gene are MDHEN and SYDVKM. The CDR3 loop reads CASNRGVGIGDYEQYF. The CDR3 region has the DNA TGTGCCAGCAACAGGGGAGTGGGGATTGGGGACTACGAGCAGTACTTC. The variable domain in full, completed from reference TRBV28 and TRBJ2-7, reads DVKVTQSSRYLVKRTGEKVFLECVQDMDHENMFWYRQDPGLGLRLIYFSYDVKMKEKGDIPEGYSVSREKKERFSLILESASTNQTSMYLCASNRGVGIGDYEQYFGPGTRLTVT.

V is TRBV11-2 and J is TRBJ1-2; D unclear. The CDR3 has 14 residues. Germline loops: CDR1 SGHAT, CDR2 FQNNGV. The V end lost 3 bases, the J end lost 1 base, and 9 bases lay between the germline ends. The CDR3 DNA sequence: TGTGCCAGCAGCTTCGGCAGATATAACTATGGCTACACCTTC. Protein product: CASSFGRYNYGYTF.

The chain links TRBV4-1 to TRBJ2-1; weak D call: TRBD1 (6 bases). The V and J ends lost 2 bases and 13 bases respectively, with 21 bases between them. The CDR3 has 15 residues. CDR1 is MGHRA and CDR2 is YSYEKL in the germline V gene. The CDR3 DNA follows: TGCGCCAGCAGCCAAAAGGGGTATTTTAGCAGGGGACAGTTCTTC. This sequence encodes CASSQKGYFSRGQFF.

The V call is TRBV7-2, the J call TRBJ2-7; TRBD2 matches 11 bases. Germline loops: CDR1 SGHTA, CDR2 FQGNSA. The CDR3 has 17 amino acids. V dropped 1 base and J dropped 3; count of bases not matched to a gene: 8. This chain's CDR3 is CASSLGRASGRFYEQYF. The DNA for the CDR3 is TGTGCCAGCAGCTTAGGGAGGGCTAGCGGGAGGTTCTACGAGCAGTACTTC.

This chain uses TRBV19 with TRBJ1-5; TRBD1 agrees at 8 bases. The CDR3 length is 13 residues. Germline values: CDR1 LNHDA, CDR2 SQIVND (reference sequence). Trimming cost V 8 bases and J 4 bases; bases outside gene matches: 4. CDR3 coding DNA: TGTGCCAGTGGACAGGGACGAAATCAGCCCCAGCATTTT. Amino acid sequence: CASGQGRNQPQHF. Using reference TRBV19 and TRBJ1-5 for the parts outside the CDR3, the full variable domain is DGGITQSPKYLFRKEGQNVTLSCEQNLNHDAMYWYRQDPGQGLRLIYYSQIVNDFQKGDIAEGYSVSREKKESFPLTVTSAQKNPTAFYLCASGQGRNQPQHFGDGTRLSIL.

This clone occurred a few times. The V call is TRBV27, the J call TRBJ2-7, with TRBD2 identical over 9 bases. Looked up from germline, CDR1 is MNHEY and CDR2 is SMNVEV (reference sequence). The CDR3 contains 15 residues. Trimming cost V 4 bases and J 2 bases; bases outside gene matches: 6. CDR3 nucleotide sequence: TGTGCCAGCAGTTCCAGGACTAGCGAGGCCTACGAGCAGTACTTC. This sequence encodes CASSSRTSEAYEQYF.

This clone was observed a few times. The chain employs TRBV28 and TRBJ1-5; D is uncertain. There are 15 residues in the CDR3. CDR1 MDHEN and CDR2 SYDVKM come from the germline V gene. V lost 5 bases, J lost 7 bases, and 18 bases lay in between. The CDR3 loop is CASSPLGPAGQPQHF. The CDR3 bases are TGTGCCAGCAGTCCCCTCGGGCCGGCCGGACAGCCCCAGCATTTT.

This clone was seen a handful of times. V and J are TRBV19 and TRBJ2-7, with TRBD2 matching over 12 bases. Germline loops: CDR1 LNHDA, CDR2 SQIVND (reference sequence). With V trimmed by 6 bases and J by 2 bases, 2 bases remained unmatched. The CDR3 sequence is 14 residues long. CDR3 residues: CASRRTSGTYEQYF. CDR3 nucleotides: TGTGCCAGTAGGCGGACTAGCGGGACCTACGAGCAGTACTTC.

J is TRBJ1-4 and V is TRBV5-1; tentative D call: TRBD1 (5 bases). CDR1 is SGHRS, CDR2 YFSETQ, per germline. V lost 4 bases, J lost 8 bases, and 18 bases lay in between. The CDR3 has 15 amino acids. Written as DNA, the CDR3 is TGCGCCAGCAGCATACACCTCCGGGGGGAAGAAAAACTGTTTTTT. This translates into CASSIHLRGEEKLFF.

The rearrangement joins TRBV19 to TRBJ2-3, with TRBD1 as a possible D gene (5 bases). The CDR3 contains 15 residues. CDR1 is LNHDA and CDR2 is SQIVND in the germline V gene (reference sequence). V was clipped by 6 bases and J by 1 base, with 14 bases between them. The CDR3: CASRDSPGGTDTQYF. The CDR3 nucleotides are TGTGCCAGTAGAGACAGCCCTGGGGGCACAGATACGCAGTATTTT. Variable domain in full (rest from reference TRBV19 and TRBJ2-3): DGGITQSPKYLFRKEGQNVTLSCEQNLNHDAMYWYRQDPGQGLRLIYYSQIVNDFQKGDIAEGYSVSREKKESFPLTVTSAQKNPTAFYLCASRDSPGGTDTQYFGPGTRLTVL.

The chain joins TRBV11-2 to TRBJ1-2; D is uncertain. This CDR3 is built from 15 residues. Looked up from germline, CDR1 is SGHAT and CDR2 is FQNNGV. The V end lost 1 base, the J end lost 0 bases, and 9 bases lay between the germline ends. The CDR3 nucleotides are TGTGCCAGCAGCTTAGTTGGGTCAGCTAACTATGGCTACACCTTC. Translation gives CASSLVGSANYGYTF.

This clone was detected once. The chain joins TRBV10-3 to TRBJ2-2, with D maybe TRBD1 (6 bases). This CDR3 contains 13 residues. Germline CDR1 reads ENHRY; CDR2 reads SYGVKD. Trimming removed 6 bases from V and 6 bases from J, with 11 bases in between. As DNA, the CDR3 is TGTGCCATCAGCCCACAGGGATCCGGGGAGCTGTTTTTT. Protein: CAISPQGSGELFF.

The CDR3 DNA follows: TGTGCCAGCTCACAGGACCAGGGGGCTGGCGAGACCCAGTACTTC. This encodes CASSQDQGAGETQYF. The chain recombines TRBV18 with TRBJ2-5; 8 bases map to TRBD1. Germline assignment: CDR1 KGHSH and CDR2 LQKENI. V lost 4 bases to trimming and J lost 5 bases; unmatched junction nucleotides: 9. The CDR3 has 15 amino acids.

The V call is TRBV27, the J call TRBJ2-7; TRBD2 matches 8 bases. This CDR3 is built from 16 residues. The V gene end was trimmed by 3 bases and the J gene end by 1 base; junction bases not matched to a gene: 8. Per the germline V gene, CDR1 is MNHEY and CDR2 is SMNVEV (reference sequence). CDR3 DNA sequence: TGTGCCAGCAGTTTTGGATCGACTAGCGAATCCTACGAGCAGTACTTC. Protein product: CASSFGSTSESYEQYF.

J is TRBJ2-1 and V is TRBV29-1, with TRBD2 matching 9 bases. Germline V gene sequence: CDR1 SQVTM, CDR2 ANQGSEA. With V trimmed by 1 base and J by 1 base, 14 bases remained unmatched. This CDR3 is built from 19 residues. Written as DNA, the CDR3 is TGCAGCGTTGAAGTTACGATAGCGGGAGTATATATGTCCTACAATGAGCAGTTCTTC. As protein: CSVEVTIAGVYMSYNEQFF.